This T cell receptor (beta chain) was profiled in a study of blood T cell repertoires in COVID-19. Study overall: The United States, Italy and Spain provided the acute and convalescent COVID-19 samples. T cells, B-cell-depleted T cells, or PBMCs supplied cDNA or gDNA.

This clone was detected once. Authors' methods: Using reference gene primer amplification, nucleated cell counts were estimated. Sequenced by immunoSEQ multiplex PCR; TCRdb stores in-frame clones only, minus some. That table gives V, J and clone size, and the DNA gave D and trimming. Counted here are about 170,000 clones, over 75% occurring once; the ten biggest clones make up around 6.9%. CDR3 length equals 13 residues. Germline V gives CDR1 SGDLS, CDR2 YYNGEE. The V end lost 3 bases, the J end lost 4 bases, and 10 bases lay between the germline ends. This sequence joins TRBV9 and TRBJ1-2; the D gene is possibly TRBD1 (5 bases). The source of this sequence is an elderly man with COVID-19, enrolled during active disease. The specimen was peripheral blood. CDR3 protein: CASSAGLFYGYTF. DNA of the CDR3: TGTGCCAGCAGCGCGGGACTTTTCTATGGCTACACCTTC.